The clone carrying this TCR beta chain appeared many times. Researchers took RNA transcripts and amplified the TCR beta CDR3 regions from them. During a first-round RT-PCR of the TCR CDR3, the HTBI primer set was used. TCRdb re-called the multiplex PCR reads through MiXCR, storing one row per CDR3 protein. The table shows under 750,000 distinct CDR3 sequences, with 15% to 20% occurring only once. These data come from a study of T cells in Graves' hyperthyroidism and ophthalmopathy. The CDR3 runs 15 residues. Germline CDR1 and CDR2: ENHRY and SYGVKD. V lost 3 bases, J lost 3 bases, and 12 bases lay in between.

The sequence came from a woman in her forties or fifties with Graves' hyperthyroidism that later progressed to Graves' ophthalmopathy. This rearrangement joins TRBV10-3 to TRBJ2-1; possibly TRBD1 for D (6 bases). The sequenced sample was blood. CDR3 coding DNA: TGTGCCATCAGTGACGGGACATCTATCTACAATGAGCAGTTCTTC. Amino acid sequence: CAISDGTSIYNEQFF.